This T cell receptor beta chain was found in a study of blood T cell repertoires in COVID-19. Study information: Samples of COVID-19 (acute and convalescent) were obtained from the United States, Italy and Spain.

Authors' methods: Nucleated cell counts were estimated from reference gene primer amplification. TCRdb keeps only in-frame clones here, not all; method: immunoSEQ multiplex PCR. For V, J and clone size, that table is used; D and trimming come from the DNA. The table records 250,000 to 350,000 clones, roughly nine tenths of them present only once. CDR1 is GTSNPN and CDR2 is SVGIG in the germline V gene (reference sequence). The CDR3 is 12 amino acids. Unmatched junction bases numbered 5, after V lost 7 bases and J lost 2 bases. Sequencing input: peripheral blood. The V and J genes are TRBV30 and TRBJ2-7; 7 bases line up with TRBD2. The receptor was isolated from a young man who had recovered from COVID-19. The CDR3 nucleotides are TGTGCCTACAAGCGGGATCCCTACGAGCAGTACTTC. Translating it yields CAYKRDPYEQYF.